This TCR beta chain was sequenced during a study of shared clonotypes between healthy human individuals. Deep-level settings were used for running the assay. It was around 180 ng DNA, approximately 30,000 T cell genomes, that sorted-subset replicate PCRs used. The repertoire was sequenced with immunoSEQ multiplex PCR; TCRdb's copy has only in-frame clones and lacks some. Found here are a few million clones, more than 85% of them singletons; the top ten hold 0.39%. CDR1 and CDR2 from the germline V gene are SGHTA and FQGNSA. V shed 0 bases and J shed 5 bases, with 5 bases lying between them. CDR3 length equals 13 residues. About this clone: Additional DNA sequences in this sample encode the identical CDR3.

Material: naive CD4+ T cells from PBMCs. Subset described: CD45RA+ positively selected. The J gene is TRBJ2-1, the V gene TRBV7-2; D remains unclear. This clonotype was sampled from a man between 18 and 29 years old in good health. Some clones in this sample may be carry-over from other donors' samples. This CDR3 is CASSLARNNEQFF. DNA of the CDR3: TGTGCCAGCAGCTTAGCGCGAAACAATGAGCAGTTCTTC.